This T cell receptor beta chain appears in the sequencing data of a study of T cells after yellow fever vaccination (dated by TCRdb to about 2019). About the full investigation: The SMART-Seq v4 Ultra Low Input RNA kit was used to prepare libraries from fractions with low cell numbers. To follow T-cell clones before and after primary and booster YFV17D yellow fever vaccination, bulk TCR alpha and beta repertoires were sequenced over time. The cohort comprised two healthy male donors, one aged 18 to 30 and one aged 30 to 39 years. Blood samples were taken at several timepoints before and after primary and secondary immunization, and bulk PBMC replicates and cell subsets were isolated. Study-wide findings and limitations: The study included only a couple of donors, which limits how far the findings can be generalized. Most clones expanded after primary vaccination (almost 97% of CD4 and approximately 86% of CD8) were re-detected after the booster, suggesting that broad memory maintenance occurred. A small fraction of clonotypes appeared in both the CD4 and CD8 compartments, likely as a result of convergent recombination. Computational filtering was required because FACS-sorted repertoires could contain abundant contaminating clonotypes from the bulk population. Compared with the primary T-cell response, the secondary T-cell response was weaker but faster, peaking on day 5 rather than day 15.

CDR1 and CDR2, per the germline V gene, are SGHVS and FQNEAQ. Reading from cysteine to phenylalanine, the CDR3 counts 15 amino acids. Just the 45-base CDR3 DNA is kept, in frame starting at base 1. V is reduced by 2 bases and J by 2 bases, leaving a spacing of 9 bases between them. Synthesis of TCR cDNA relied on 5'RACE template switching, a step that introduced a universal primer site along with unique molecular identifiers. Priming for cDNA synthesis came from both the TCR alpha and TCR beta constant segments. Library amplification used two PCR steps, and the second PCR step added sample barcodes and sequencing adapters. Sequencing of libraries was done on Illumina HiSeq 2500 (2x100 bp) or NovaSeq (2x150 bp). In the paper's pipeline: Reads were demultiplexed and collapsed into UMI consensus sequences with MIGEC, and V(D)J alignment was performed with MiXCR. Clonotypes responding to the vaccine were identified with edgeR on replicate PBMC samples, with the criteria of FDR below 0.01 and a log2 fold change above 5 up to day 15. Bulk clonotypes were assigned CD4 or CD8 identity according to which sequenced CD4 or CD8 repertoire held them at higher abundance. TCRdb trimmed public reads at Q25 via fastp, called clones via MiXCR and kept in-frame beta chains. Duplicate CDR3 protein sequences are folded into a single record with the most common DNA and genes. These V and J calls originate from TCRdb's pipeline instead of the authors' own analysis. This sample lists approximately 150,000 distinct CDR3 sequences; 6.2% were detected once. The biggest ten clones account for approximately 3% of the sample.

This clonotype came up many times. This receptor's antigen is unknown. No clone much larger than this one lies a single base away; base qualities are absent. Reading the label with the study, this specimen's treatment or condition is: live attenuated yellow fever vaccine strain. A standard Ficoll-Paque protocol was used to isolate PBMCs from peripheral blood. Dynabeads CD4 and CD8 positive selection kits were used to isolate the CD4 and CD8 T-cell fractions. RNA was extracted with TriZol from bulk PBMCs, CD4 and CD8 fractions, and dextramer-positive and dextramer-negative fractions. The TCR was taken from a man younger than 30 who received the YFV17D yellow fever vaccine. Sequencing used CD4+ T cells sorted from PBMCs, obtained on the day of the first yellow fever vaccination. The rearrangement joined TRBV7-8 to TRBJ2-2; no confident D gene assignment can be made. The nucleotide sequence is TGTGCCAGCAGCTTAAGCCGACTCAACACCGGGGAGCTGTTTTTT. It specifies CASSLSRLNTGELFF. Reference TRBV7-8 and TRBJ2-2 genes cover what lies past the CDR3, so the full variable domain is GAGVSQSPRYKVAKRGQDVALRCDPISGHVSLFWYQQALGQGPEFLTYFQNEAQLDKSGLPSDRFFAERPEGSVSTLKIQRTQQEDSAVYLCASSLSRLNTGELFFGEGSRLTVL.